A selection of T cell receptor beta chains follows, all from one sample in a study of control samples from healthy donors and cancer patients. The method was immunoSEQ multiplex PCR; TCRdb's version includes in-frame clones alone and lacks a portion of them. The sample totals fewer than 200,000 clones. The specimen sequenced was blood. The receptors shown here come from a woman between 25 and 40 years old in good health. The CDR3 runs from the conserved cysteine through the conserved F or W. D genes are given only for firm matches.

D,V,J,DNA,CDR3
-,TRBV20-1,TRBJ1-2,TGCAGTCAGGGGAACTATGGCTACACCTTC,CSQGNYGYTF
-,TRBV3-1/TRBV3-2,TRBJ1-2,TGTGCCAGCAGCCCAGAATTGGACAGTAACTATGGCTACACCTTC,CASSPELDSNYGYTF
-,TRBV6-6,TRBJ1-3,TGTGCCAGCAGCCTCGGGAACTCTGGAAACACCATATATTTT,CASSLGNSGNTIYF
-,TRBV21-1,TRBJ1-1,TGTGCCAGCAGCAAGACACTCAGGGTCATGAACACTGAAGCTTTCTTT,CASSKTLRVMNTEAFF
-,TRBV7-8,TRBJ2-2,TGTGCCAGCACCTTAGAATCGGTTAGAGCCGGGGAGCTGTTTTTT,CASTLESVRAGELFF
TRBD1,TRBV4-1,TRBJ1-5,TGCGCCAGCAGCCAAGGCCTCGGACAGGACGACTTTAGCAATCAGCCCCAGCATTTT,CASSQGLGQDDFSNQPQHF
-,TRBV19,TRBJ2-5,TGTGCCAGTAGTCAGGTTTTCGGGGAGACCCAGTACTTC,CASSQVFGETQYF
-,TRBV11-2,TRBJ2-3,TGTGCCAGCAGCTCCAGGGGGGCAGGAGGCACAGATACGCAGTATTTT,CASSSRGAGGTDTQYF
-,TRBV5-1,TRBJ2-7,TGCGCCAGCAGCTGGGGCAGGGGCTCCTACGAGCAGTACTTC,CASSWGRGSYEQYF
-,TRBV11-2,TRBJ2-2,TGTGCCAGCGGCATCCCAACCGGGGAGCTGTTTTTT,CASGIPTGELFF
TRBD1,TRBV18,TRBJ2-7,TGTGCCAGCTCACCACAGGGACAGGGGGGTTACGAGCAGTACTTC,CASSPQGQGGYEQYF
-,TRBV21-1,TRBJ1-4,TGTGCCAGCAGCAAAGAAAAGTGGGCAGGAAAGAAAAAACTGTTTTTT,CASSKEKWAGKKKLFF
-,TRBV7-2,TRBJ2-2,TGTGCCAGCAGCTTAGCGCGAGGGGCGAACACCGGGGAGCTGTTTTTT,CASSLARGANTGELFF
-,TRBV6-6,TRBJ1-3,TGTGCCACAACCACCGGAAACACCATATATTTT,CATTTGNTIYF
-,TRBV19,TRBJ2-6,TGTGCCAGTAGTATTGGGTTCTCTGGGGCCAACGTCCTGACTTTC,CASSIGFSGANVLTF
-,TRBV27,TRBJ2-3,TGTGCCAGCAGCCGCCTCGGGGCTCCGCCACGGGGTACGCAGTATTTT,CASSRLGAPPRGTQYF
-,TRBV28,TRBJ2-7,TGTGCCAGCAGTGAAACCAAACCCTTTCCTATCGGGCAGTACTTC,CASSETKPFPIGQYF
-,TRBV9,TRBJ2-7,TGTGCCAGCAGCGTACAAGGCTCCTCGGGGACCTACGAGCAGTACTTC,CASSVQGSSGTYEQYF